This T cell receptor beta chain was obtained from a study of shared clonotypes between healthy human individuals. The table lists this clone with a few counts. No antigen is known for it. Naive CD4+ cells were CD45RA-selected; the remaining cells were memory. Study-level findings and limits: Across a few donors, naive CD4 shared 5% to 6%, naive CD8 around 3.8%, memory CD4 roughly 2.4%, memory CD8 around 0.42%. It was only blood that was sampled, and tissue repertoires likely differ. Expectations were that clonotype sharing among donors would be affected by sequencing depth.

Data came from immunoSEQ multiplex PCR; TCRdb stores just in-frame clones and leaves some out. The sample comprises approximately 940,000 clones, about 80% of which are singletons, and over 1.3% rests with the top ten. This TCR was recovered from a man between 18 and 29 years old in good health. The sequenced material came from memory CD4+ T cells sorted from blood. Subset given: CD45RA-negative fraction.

This CDR3 reads CASSLGAGGFGYEQYF. In nucleotides, the CDR3 is TGTGCCAGCAGCTTGGGAGCGGGAGGGTTCGGCTACGAGCAGTACTTC. The chain combines TRBV5-6 with TRBJ2-7; 10 nucleotides line up with TRBD2. Trimming cost V 0 bases and J 3 bases; bases outside gene matches: 6. CDR3 length equals 16 residues. Germline V gives CDR1 SGHDT, CDR2 YYEEEE.